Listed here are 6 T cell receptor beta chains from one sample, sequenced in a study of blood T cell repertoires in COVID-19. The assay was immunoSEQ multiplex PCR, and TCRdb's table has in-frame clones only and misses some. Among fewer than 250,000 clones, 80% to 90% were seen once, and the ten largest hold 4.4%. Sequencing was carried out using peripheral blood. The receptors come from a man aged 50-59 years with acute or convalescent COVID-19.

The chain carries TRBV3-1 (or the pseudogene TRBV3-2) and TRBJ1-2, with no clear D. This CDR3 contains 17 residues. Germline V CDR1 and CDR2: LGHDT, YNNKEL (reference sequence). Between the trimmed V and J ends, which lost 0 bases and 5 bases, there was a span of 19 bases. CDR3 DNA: TGTGCCAGCAGCCAAGATCCCTGGCGGGCCTCAGGATATGGCTACACCTTC. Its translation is CASSQDPWRASGYGYTF.

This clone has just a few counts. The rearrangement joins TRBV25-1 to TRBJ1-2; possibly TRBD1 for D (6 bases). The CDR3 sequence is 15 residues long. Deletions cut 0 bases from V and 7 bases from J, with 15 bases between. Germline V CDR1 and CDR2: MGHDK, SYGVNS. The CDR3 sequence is CASSEYLGQLAGYTF. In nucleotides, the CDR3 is TGTGCCAGCAGTGAATATTTGGGACAACTCGCTGGCTACACCTTC.

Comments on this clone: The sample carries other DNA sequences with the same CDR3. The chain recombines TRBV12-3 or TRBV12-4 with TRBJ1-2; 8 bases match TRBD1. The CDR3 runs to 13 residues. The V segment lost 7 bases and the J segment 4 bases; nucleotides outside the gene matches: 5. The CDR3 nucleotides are TGTGCCAGCAAAACAGGGGGAGGCTATGGCTACACCTTC. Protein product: CASKTGGGYGYTF.

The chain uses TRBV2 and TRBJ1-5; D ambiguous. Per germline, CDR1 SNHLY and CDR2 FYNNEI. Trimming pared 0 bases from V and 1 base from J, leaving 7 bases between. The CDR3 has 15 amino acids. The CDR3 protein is CASSEARQSNQPQHF. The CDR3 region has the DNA TGTGCCAGCAGTGAAGCGAGGCAGAGCAATCAGCCCCAGCATTTT.

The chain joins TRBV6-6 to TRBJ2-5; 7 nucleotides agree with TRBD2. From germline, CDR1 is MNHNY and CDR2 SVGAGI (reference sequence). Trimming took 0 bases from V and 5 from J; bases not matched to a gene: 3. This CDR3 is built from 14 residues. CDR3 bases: TGTGCCAGCAGTTACTCCGGGGGGACGGAGACCCAGTACTTC. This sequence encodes CASSYSGGTETQYF.

The CDR3 protein is CASSLLAGFSSSYNEQFF. The CDR3 DNA reads as TGTGCCAGCAGCTTATTGGCAGGGTTCTCTAGCTCCTACAATGAGCAGTTCTTC. V is TRBV11-2 and J is TRBJ2-1; D might be TRBD1 (5 bases). The CDR3 is 18 amino acids. Germline values: CDR1 SGHAT, CDR2 FQNNGV. V lost 2 bases, J lost 0 bases, and 17 bases lay in between. Drawing the rest from reference TRBV11-2 and TRBJ2-1, the complete variable domain is EAGVAQSPRYKIIEKRQSVAFWCNPISGHATLYWYQQILGQGPKLLIQFQNNGVVDDSQLPKDRFSAERLKGVDSTLKIQPAKLEDSAVYLCASSLLAGFSSSYNEQFFGPGTRLTVL.